The entry below gives a single T cell receptor beta chain sequence along with its context. The CDR3 spans 15 residues. CDR1 and CDR2 from the germline V gene are MNHEY and SMNVEV (reference sequence). V was pared by 5 bases and J by 2 bases, with 7 bases of the junction left unmatched. These data come from a study of blood T cell repertoires in COVID-19. Study context: Sources were T cells, B-cell-depleted T cells, or PBMCs; the material itself was cDNA or gDNA.

Sequencing used immunoSEQ multiplex PCR; TCRdb keeps in-frame clones, though not all of them. The top ten hold about 10% of the sample, which has over 300,000 clones, just over 85% seen once. Specimen: PBMCs or T cells enriched from blood (not recorded which). The chain couples TRBV27 to TRBJ2-7, with TRBD1 matching 9 bases. The sequence was obtained from a woman between 18 and 29 years old who had recovered from COVID-19. As DNA, the CDR3 is TGTGCCAGCAGTACTGCCGGGACAGGGCCCTACGAGCAGTACTTC. Translated: CASSTAGTGPYEQYF.